Below, one TCR beta chain is given with its context. As yet, its antigen is unknown. At one end the junction does not follow the germline gene, possibly because of a read error. The authors distributed each subset's genomic DNA evenly over several immunoSEQ plates. Assay used: immunoSEQ multiplex PCR; TCRdb lists only in-frame clones, some missing. This table holds around 640,000 clones, 90% to 97% found once. The data stem from a study of shared clonotypes between healthy human individuals. The study, taken as a whole, reports: Shared across four donors were approximately 5% of the naive CD4 clonotypes. In general, naive subsets displayed greater estimated richness than memory subsets did.

The CDR3 is 14 amino acids. Germline CDR1 MNHNS, CDR2 SASEGT. Positive CCR7 selection of CD45RO-negative cells yielded the naive CD8 cells, and terminally differentiated effector memory CD45RA+ cells were excluded. Healthy HIV-negative adults without recent acute infections or vaccinations served as donors. This chain connects TRBV6-1 to TRBJ1-2; 9 bases are a match to TRBD1. This TCR was sampled from a woman in her 30s in good health. The sequencing input was naive CD8+ T cells sorted from blood. The CDR3 region has the DNA TGTGCCAGCCTTACAGGGGGCTGGAACTATAGCTACACCTTC. Protein sequence: CASLTGGWNYSYTF.